This TCR beta chain was observed in a study of radiation and T cells in renal cell carcinoma. The treatment is: 15 Gy SBRT to primary tumor, nephrectomy 4 weeks later. CDR1 MGHRA and CDR2 YSYEKL come from the germline V gene. Trimming shortened V by 0 bases and J by 4 bases, and 12 bases separated the two germline ends. This CDR3 contains 15 residues. This clone is labeled as medium-sized. Only in-frame clones appear in the TCRdb table, and some are missing; sequencing was by immunoSEQ multiplex PCR. In the table there are around 13,000 clones, roughly a third of which are singletons. The chain recombines TRBV4-1 with TRBJ2-5, with a possible D match to TRBD1 (5 bases). The origin of this receptor is a man in his fifties or sixties with renal cell carcinoma. Specimen: tumor tissue, collected from a patient whose treatment included radiotherapy and nephrectomy. This CDR3 reads CASSQEAGLGETQYF. CDR3 nucleotides: TGCGCCAGCAGCCAAGAAGCAGGGTTGGGAGAGACCCAGTACTTC.